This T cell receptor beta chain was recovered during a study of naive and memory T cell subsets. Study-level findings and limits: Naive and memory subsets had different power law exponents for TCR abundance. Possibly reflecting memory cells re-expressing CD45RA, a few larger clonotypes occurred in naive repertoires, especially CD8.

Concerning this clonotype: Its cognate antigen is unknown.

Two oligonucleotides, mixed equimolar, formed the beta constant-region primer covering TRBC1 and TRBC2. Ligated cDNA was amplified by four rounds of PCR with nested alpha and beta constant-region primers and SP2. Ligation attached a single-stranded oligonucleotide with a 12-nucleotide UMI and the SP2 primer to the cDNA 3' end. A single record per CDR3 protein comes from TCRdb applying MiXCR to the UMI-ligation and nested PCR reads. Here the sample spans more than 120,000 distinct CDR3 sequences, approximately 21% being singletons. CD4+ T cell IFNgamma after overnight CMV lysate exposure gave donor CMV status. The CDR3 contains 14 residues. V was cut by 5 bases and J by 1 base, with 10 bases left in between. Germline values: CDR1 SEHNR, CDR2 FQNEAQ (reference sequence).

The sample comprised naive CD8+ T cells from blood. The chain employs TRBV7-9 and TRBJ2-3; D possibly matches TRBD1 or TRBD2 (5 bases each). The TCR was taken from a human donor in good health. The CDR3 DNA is TGTGCCAGCAGCCTGAGGGGTCGCACAGATACGCAGTATTTT. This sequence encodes CASSLRGRTDTQYF.